This T cell receptor (beta chain) was sequenced in a study of regulatory T cells in long-lasting Graves disease. About the research overall: The definition of persistent Graves' disease was over 5 years of antithyroid drugs with positive TSH receptor antibodies.

Note on this clonotype: No antigen is known for it. Since no conserved phenylalanine or tryptophan closes the CDR3, a read error is the likely cause.

The time point: persistent/refractory GD, antithyroid drugs over 5 years with positive TRAb. Preparation of the TCR library used RNA extracted from PBMCs. V lost 5 bases to trimming and J lost 3 bases; unmatched junction nucleotides: 21. In germline, CDR1 is SGHAT, CDR2 FQNNGV. The length of the CDR3 is 19 residues. Combining iRepertoire HTBI primers with Arm-PCR of CDR3 regions, the authors built TCR beta libraries. TCRdb fed the multiplex PCR reads into MiXCR, producing one record per CDR3 protein. The repertoire has 700,000 or so distinct CDR3 sequences, about 30% of them found once; the top ten carry roughly 46%. Study-level points and caveats: When disease was persistent, TRBV28, TRBJ1-2 and TRBJ2-5 were the favored segments. Persistent patients had a count of shared public clonotypes (2,741) that exceeded that of new patients (approximately 1,000). Newly diagnosed patients had higher TCR diversity than persistent Graves' patients did.

The sample here was peripheral blood mononuclear cells (PBMCs), taken when the disease was refractory, from a patient treated with antithyroid drugs. The chain uses TRBV11-2 and TRBJ1-1, with TRBD1 matching over 7 bases. This receptor was taken from a female donor with Graves disease. The CDR3, as DNA: TGTGCCAGCAGCCCGGGGGTGACAGGGAGGGGGAGGAAGTACACTGAAGCTTTCCTT. Translated, it gives CASSPGVTGRGRKYTEAFL.